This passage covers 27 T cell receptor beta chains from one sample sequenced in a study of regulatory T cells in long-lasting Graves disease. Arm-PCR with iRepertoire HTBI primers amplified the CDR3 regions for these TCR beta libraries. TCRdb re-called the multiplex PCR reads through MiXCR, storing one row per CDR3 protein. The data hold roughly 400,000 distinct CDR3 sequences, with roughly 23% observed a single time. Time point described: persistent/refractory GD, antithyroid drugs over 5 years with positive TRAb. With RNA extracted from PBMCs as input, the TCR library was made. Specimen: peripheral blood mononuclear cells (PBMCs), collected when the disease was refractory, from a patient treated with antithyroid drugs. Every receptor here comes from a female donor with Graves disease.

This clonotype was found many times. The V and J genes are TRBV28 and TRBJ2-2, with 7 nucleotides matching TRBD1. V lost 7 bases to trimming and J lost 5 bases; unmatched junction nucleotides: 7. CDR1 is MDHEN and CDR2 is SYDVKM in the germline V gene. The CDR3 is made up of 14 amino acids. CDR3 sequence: CASIGTERTGELFF. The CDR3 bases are TGTGCCAGCATCGGGACAGAGAGGACCGGGGAGCTGTTTTTT.

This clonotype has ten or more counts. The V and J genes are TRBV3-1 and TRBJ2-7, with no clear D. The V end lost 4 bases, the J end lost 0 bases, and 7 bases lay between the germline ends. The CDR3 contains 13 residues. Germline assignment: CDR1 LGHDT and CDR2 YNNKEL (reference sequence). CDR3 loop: CASSPMGSYEQYF. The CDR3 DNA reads TGTGCCAGCAGCCCTATGGGCTCCTACGAGCAGTACTTC.

CDR3 loop: CASSLSSGTVYEQYF. CDR3 bases: TGTGCCAGCAGCCTTTCCTCCGGGACAGTATACGAGCAGTACTTC. The V and J genes are TRBV7-9 and TRBJ2-7, with TRBD1 identical over 7 bases. Germline V gene sequence: CDR1 SEHNR, CDR2 FQNEAQ (reference sequence). The CDR3 spans 15 residues. The junction had 11 bases not matched to a gene; V was cut back by 5 bases and J by 4 bases.

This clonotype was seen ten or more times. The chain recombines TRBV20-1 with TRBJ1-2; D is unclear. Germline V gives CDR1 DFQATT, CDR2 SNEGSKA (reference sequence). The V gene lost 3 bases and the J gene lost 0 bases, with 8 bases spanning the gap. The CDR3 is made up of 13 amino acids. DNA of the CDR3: TGCAGTGCTAGTTGGGAAACTAACTATGGCTACACCTTC. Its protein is CSASWETNYGYTF.

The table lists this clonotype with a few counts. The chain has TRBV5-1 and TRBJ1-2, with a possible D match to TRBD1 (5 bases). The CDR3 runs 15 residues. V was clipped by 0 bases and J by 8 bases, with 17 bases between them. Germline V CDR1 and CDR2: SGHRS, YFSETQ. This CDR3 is CASSLEGTVTQGYTF. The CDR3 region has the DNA TGCGCCAGCAGCTTGGAAGGGACTGTCACCCAAGGCTACACCTTC.

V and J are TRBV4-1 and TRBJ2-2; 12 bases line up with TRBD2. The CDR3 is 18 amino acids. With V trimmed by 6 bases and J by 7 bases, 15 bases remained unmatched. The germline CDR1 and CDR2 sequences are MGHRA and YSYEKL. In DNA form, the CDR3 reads TGCGCCAGCAGGAGTGAGCTAGCGGGAGGGCCAGGCGGCGGGGAGCTGTTTTTT. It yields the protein CASRSELAGGPGGGELFF.

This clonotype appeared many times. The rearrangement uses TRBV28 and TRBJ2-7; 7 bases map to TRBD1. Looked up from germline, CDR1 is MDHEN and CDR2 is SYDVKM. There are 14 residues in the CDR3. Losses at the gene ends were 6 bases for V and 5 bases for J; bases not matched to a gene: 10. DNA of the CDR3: TGTGCCAGCAGGGTACAGGGGCTCCTCCACGAGCAGTACTTC. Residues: CASRVQGLLHEQYF.

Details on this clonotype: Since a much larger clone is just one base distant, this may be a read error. CDR3 DNA sequence: TGTGCCATCAGTGGGGGCGAGGGAGATCAGCCCCAGCATTTT. Protein: CAISGGEGDQPQHF. The chain recombines TRBV10-3 with TRBJ1-5; weak D call: TRBD1 (5 bases). The CDR3 loop spans 14 amino acids. Trimming removed 4 bases at V and 5 bases at J, with 12 bases between. Germline V lookup: CDR1 ENHRY, CDR2 SYGVKD.

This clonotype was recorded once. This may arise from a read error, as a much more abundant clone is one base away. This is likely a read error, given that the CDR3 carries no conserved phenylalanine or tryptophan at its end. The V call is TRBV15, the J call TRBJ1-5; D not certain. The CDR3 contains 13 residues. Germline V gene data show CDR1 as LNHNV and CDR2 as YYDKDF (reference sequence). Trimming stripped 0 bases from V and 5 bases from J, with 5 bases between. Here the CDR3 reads CATSRDPYQPQHS. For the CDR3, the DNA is TGTGCCACCAGCAGAGATCCGTATCAGCCCCAGCATTCT.

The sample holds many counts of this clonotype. CDR3 amino acids: CASSLLYSYSPLHF. CDR3 nucleotides: TGTGCCAGCAGTTTATTGTACAGCTATTCACCCCTCCACTTT. V and J are TRBV28 and TRBJ1-6; D gene ambiguous. CDR3 size: 14 residues. Germline CDR1 MDHEN, CDR2 SYDVKM. Between the trimmed V and J ends, which lost 1 base and 8 bases, there was a span of 9 bases.

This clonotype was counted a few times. CDR3 region: CASRKGQAYEQYF. The DNA for the CDR3 is TGTGCCAGCAGGAAGGGGCAGGCCTACGAGCAGTACTTC. This chain uses TRBV27 with TRBJ2-7, with a weak D call TRBD1 (5 bases). The CDR3 is 13 amino acids. Germline V gene lookup returns CDR1 MNHEY and CDR2 SMNVEV (reference sequence). Trimming took off 6 bases at V and 2 bases at J, with 11 bases between the two ends.

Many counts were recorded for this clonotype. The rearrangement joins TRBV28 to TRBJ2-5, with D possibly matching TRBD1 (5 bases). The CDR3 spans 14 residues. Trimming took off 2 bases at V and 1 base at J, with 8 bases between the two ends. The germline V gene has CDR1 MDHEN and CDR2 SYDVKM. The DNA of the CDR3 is TGTGCCAGCAGTTTAGACAGCGCCCAAGAGACCCAGTACTTC. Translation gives CASSLDSAQETQYF.

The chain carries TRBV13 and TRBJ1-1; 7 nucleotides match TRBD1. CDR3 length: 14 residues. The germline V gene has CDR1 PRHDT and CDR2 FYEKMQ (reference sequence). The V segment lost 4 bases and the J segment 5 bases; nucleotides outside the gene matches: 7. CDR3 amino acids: CASSSQGMETEAFF. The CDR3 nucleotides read TGTGCCAGCAGCTCACAGGGGATGGAAACTGAAGCTTTCTTT.

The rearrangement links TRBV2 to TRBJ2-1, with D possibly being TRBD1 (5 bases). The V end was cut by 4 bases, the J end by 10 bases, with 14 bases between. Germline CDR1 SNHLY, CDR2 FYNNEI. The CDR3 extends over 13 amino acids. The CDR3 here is CASSGDGQNEQFF. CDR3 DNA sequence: TGTGCCAGCAGTGGAGACGGACAAAACGAGCAGTTCTTC.

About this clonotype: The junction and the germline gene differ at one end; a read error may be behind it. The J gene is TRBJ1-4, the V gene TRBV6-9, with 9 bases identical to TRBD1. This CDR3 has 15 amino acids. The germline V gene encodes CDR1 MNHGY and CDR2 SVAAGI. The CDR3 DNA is TGTGTCAGCAGTTACGGGACAGGGAGCGTGGAAAAACTGTTTTTT. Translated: CVSSYGTGSVEKLFF.

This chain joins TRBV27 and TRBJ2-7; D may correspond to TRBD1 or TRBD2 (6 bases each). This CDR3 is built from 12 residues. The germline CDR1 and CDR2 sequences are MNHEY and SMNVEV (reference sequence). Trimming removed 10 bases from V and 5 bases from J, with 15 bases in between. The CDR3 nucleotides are TGTGCCACCCGGTCCGGGGGCAACGAGCAGTACTTC. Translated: CATRSGGNEQYF.

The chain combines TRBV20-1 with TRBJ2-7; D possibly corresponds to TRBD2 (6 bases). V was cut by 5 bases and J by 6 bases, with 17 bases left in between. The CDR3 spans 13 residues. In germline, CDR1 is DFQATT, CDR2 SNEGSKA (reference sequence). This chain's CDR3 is CSARLDVRVEQYF. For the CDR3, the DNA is TGCAGTGCTCGACTAGACGTACGCGTCGAGCAGTACTTC.

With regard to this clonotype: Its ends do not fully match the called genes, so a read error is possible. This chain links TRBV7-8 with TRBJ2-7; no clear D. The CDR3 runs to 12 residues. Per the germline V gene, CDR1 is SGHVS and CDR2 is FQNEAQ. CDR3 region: CASSLVSYEQCF. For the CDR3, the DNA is TGTGCCAGCAGCTTAGTCAGCTACGAGCAGTGCTTC. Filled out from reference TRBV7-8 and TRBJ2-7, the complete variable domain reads GAGVSQSPRYKVAKRGQDVALRCDPISGHVSLFWYQQALGQGPEFLTYFQNEAQLDKSGLPSDRFFAERPEGSVSTLKIQRTQQEDSAVYLCASSLVSYEQCFGPGTRLTVT.

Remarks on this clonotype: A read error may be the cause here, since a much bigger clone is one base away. This CDR3 reads CTSSYLGQTYEQYF. The DNA of the CDR3 is TGTACCAGCAGTTACCTCGGCCAGACCTACGAGCAGTACTTC. The chain uses TRBV6-9 and TRBJ2-7; no reliable D call. Germline CDR1 reads MNHGY; CDR2 reads SVAAGI. The CDR3 totals 14 residues.

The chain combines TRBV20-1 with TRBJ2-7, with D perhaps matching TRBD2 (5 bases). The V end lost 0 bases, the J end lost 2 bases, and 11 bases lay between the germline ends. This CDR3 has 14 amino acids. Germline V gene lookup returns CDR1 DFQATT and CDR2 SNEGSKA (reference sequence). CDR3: CSARDGRGTYEQYF. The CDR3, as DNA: TGCAGTGCTAGAGATGGGAGAGGGACCTACGAGCAGTACTTC.

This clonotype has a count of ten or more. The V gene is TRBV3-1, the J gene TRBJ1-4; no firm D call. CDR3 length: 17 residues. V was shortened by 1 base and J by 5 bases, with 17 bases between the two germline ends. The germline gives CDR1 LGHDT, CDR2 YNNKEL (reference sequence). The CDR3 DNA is TGTGCCAGCAGCCAAGGTTCCCTTAGAGGAAAAAATGAAAAACTGTTTTTT. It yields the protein CASSQGSLRGKNEKLFF.

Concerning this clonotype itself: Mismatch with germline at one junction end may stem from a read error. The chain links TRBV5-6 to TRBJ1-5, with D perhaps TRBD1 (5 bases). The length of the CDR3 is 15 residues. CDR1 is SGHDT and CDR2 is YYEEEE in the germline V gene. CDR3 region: CAGSPAGGINQPQHF. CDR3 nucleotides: TGTGCCGGCAGCCCCGCCGGGGGGATCAATCAGCCCCAGCATTTT. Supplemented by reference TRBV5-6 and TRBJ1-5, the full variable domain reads DAGVTQSPTHLIKTRGQQVTLRCSPKSGHDTVSWYQQALGQGPQFIFQYYEEEERQRGNFPDRFSGHQFPNYSSELNVNALLLGDSALYLCAGSPAGGINQPQHFGDGTRLSIL.

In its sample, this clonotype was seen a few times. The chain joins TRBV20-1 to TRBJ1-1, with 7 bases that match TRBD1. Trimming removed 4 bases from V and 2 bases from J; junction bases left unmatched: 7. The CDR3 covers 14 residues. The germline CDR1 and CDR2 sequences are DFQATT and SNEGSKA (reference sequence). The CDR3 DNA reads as TGCAGTGCTAACCGACAGGGTACCAACACTGAAGCTTTCTTT. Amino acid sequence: CSANRQGTNTEAFF.

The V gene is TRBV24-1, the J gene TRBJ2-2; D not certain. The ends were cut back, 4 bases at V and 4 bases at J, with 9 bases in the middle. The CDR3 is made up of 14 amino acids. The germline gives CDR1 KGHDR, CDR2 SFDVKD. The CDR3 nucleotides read TGTGCCACCAGTGACGGCAGCCTCACCGGGGAGCTGTTTTTT. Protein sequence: CATSDGSLTGELFF.

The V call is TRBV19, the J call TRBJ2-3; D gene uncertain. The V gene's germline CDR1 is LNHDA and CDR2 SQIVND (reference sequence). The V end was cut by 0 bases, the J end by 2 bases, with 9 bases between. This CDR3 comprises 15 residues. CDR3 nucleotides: TGTGCCAGTAGTATAGACTCGAGGCCCACAGATACGCAGTATTTT. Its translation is CASSIDSRPTDTQYF. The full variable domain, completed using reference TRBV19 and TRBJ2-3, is DGGITQSPKYLFRKEGQNVTLSCEQNLNHDAMYWYRQDPGQGLRLIYYSQIVNDFQKGDIAEGYSVSREKKESFPLTVTSAQKNPTAFYLCASSIDSRPTDTQYFGPGTRLTVL.

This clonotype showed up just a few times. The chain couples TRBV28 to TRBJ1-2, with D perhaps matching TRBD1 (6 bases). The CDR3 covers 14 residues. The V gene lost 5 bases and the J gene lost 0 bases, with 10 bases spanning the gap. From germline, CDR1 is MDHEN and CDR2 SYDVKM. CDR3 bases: TGTGCCAGCAGTACAGGGCCAGCTAACTATGGCTACACCTTC. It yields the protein CASSTGPANYGYTF.

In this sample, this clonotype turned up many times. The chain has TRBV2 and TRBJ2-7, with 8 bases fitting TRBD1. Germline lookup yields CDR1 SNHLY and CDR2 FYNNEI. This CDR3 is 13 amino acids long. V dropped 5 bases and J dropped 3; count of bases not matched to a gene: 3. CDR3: CASSPGGIYEQYF. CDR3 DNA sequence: TGTGCCAGCAGTCCAGGGGGCATCTACGAGCAGTACTTC.